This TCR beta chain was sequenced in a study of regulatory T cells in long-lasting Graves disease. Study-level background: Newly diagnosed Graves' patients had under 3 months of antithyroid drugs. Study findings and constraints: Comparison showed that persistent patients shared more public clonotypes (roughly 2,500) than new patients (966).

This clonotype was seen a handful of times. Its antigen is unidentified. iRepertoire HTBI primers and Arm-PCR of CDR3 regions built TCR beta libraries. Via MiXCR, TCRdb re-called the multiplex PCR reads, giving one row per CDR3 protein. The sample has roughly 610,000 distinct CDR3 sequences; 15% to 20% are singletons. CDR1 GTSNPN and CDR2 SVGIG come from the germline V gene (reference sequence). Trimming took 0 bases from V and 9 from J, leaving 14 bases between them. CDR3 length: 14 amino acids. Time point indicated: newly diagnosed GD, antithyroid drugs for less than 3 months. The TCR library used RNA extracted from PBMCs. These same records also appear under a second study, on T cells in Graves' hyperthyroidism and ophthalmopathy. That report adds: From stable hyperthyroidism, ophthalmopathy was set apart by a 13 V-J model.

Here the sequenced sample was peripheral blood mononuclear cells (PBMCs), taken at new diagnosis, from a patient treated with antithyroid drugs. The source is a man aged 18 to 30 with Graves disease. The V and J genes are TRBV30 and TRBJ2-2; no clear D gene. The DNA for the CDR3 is TGTGCCTGGAGTGTGACTGGCCAATTCTGGGAGCTGTTTTTT. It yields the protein CAWSVTGQFWELFF.